This entry concerns a single T cell receptor (beta chain). Its specificity is unknown. Using immunoSEQ multiplex PCR, the repertoire was profiled, and TCRdb retains in-frame clones only, with some absent. The sample holds over 45,000 clones; approximately 71% are singletons and the top ten take over 4.5%. Regarding time point: week 47, end of study. Alongside topical imiquimod, each dose of vaccine comprised 300 ug of mutant IDH1 20-mer peptide. This entry is derived from a study of a mutant IDH1 vaccine in newly diagnosed glioma. Study results and caveats: Apparently unrelated to pseudoprogression were changes in the top peripheral T cell clonotypes.

Germline assignment: CDR1 MRHNA and CDR2 SNTAGT. This CDR3 is built from 13 residues. Trimming stripped 6 bases from V and 8 bases from J, with 17 bases between. The clonotype originates from a man aged 50 to 60 with glioma. The J gene is TRBJ2-7, the V gene TRBV6-4; D perhaps matches TRBD1 (6 bases). The sample was PBMCs, taken from a glioma patient whose treatment included an IDH1 peptide vaccine. The CDR3: CASSLDNGQKQYF. The DNA of the CDR3 is TGTGCCAGCAGCCTCGATAATGGACAGAAGCAGTACTTC.